This T cell receptor (beta chain) is drawn from a study of T cells in Graves' hyperthyroidism and ophthalmopathy. Turning to this clonotype: Its antigen is not known. A read error may produce the germline difference seen at one junction end.

General study points: The blood repertoire included most of the expanded thyroid clonotypes above 0.001. Prediction of ophthalmopathy progression came a median around 6.5 months pre-onset.

From approximately 9.1 ml of fresh peripheral blood, PBMCs were isolated. Germline CDR1 is MGHRA and CDR2 is YSYEKL. The CDR3 totals 14 residues. RNA transcripts were the template for amplifying TCR beta CDR3 regions. The primer set for the first-round RT-PCR of the TCR CDR3 was HTBI. One entry per CDR3 protein, called by TCRdb with MiXCR from the multiplex PCR reads. The sample lists about 270,000 distinct CDR3 sequences, approximately 25% occurring once. The source is a woman aged 40 to 49 with Graves' ophthalmopathy. Sequenced: blood. This chain joins TRBV4-1 and TRBJ1-1; no clear D. CDR3 nucleotides: TGCGCCAGTAGCCAGGACCAGACGAACACTGAAGCTTTCTTT. This translates into CASSQDQTNTEAFF.